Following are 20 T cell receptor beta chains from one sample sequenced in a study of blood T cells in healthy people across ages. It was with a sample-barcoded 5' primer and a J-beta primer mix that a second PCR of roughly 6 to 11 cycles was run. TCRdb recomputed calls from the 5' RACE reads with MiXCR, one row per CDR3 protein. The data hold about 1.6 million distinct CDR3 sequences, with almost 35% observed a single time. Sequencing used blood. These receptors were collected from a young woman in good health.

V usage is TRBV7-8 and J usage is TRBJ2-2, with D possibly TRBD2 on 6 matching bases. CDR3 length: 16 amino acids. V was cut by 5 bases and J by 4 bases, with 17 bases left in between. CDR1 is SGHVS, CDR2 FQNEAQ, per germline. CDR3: CASSPDLAGRTGELFF. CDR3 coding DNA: TGTGCCAGCAGCCCCGACCTTGCGGGGCGCACCGGGGAGCTGTTTTTT. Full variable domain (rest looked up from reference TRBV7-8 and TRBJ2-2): GAGVSQSPRYKVAKRGQDVALRCDPISGHVSLFWYQQALGQGPEFLTYFQNEAQLDKSGLPSDRFFAERPEGSVSTLKIQRTQQEDSAVYLCASSPDLAGRTGELFFGEGSRLTVL.

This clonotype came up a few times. As DNA, the CDR3 is TGCAGTGCTAGGGCGGCGGGGCTGAACACTGAAGCTTTCTTT. It codes for CSARAAGLNTEAFF. J is TRBJ1-1 and V is TRBV20-1, with D perhaps TRBD1 (5 bases). Trimming stripped 3 bases from V and 0 bases from J, with 11 bases between. Germline CDR1 and CDR2: DFQATT and SNEGSKA (reference sequence). The length of the CDR3 is 14 residues.

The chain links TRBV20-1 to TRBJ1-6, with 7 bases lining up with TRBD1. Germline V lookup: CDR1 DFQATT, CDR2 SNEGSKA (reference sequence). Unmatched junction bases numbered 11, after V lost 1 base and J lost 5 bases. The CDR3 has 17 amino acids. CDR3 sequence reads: CSARAVDRAYDNSPLHF. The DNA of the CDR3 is TGCAGTGCTAGAGCCGTAGACAGGGCCTATGATAATTCACCCCTCCACTTT.

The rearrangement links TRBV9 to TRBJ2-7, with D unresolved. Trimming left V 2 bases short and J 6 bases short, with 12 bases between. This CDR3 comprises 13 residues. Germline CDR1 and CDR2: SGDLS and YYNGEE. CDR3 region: CASSVNSSGEQYF. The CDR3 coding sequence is TGTGCCAGCAGCGTGAACAGCTCGGGCGAGCAGTACTTC.

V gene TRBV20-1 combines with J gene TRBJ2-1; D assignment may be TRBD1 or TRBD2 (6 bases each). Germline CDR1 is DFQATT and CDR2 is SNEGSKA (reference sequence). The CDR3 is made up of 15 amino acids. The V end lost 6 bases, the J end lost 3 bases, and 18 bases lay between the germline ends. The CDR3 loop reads CSAVTPGGYYNEQFF. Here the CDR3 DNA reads TGCAGTGCCGTAACCCCCGGGGGCTACTACAATGAGCAGTTCTTC.

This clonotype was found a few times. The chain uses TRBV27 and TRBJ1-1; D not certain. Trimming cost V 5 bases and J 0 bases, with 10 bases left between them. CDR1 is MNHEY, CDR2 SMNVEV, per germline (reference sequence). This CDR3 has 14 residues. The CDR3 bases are TGTGCCAGCAGTCCGAGGCTTTTGAACACTGAAGCTTTCTTT. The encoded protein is CASSPRLLNTEAFF.

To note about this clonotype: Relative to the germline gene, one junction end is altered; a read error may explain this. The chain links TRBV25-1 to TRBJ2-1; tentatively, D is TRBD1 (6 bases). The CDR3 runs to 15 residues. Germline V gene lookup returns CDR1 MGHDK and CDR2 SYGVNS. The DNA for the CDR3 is TGTGCCAGCAGTGTCCGGGACACTACCTACAATGAGCGGTTCTTC. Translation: CASSVRDTTYNERFF. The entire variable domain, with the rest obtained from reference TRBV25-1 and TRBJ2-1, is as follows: EADIYQTPRYLVIGTGKKITLECSQTMGHDKMYWYQQDPGMELHLIHYSYGVNSTEKGDLSSESTVSRIRTEHFPLTLESARPSHTSQYLCASSVRDTTYNERFFGPGTRLTVL.

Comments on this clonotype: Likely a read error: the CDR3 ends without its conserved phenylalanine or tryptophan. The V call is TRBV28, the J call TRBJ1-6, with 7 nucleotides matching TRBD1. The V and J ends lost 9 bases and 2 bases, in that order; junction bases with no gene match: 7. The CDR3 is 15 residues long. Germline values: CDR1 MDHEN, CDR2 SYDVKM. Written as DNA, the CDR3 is TGTGCCAGTAACGACAGGGACACCTATAATTCACCCCTCCACTGT. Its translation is CASNDRDTYNSPLHC.

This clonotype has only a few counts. The DNA for the CDR3 is TGTGCCAGCAGTCCCAGGGGAGGGGCTGGGGCCAACGTCCTGACTTTC. It yields the protein CASSPRGGAGANVLTF. The chain joins TRBV6-6 to TRBJ2-6, with D tentatively TRBD2 (7 bases). V lost 5 bases to trimming and J lost 2 bases, with 13 bases between them. The CDR3 runs to 16 residues. The germline gives CDR1 MNHNY, CDR2 SVGAGI (reference sequence).

CDR3 sequence: CASSVAGTENTDTQYF. CDR3 coding DNA: TGTGCCAGCAGCGTAGCGGGGACAGAGAATACAGATACGCAGTATTTT. The chain uses TRBV9 and TRBJ2-3, with 7 nucleotides matching TRBD1. V lost 0 bases to trimming and J lost 3 bases; unmatched junction nucleotides: 7. Germline CDR1 reads SGDLS; CDR2 reads YYNGEE. The CDR3 consists of 16 residues.

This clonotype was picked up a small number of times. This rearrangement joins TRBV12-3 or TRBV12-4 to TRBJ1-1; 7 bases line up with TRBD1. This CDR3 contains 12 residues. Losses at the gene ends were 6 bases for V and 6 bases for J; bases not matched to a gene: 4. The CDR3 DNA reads TGTGCCAGCAGAGCTCAGGGGGCTGAAGCTTTCTTT. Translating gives CASRAQGAEAFF.

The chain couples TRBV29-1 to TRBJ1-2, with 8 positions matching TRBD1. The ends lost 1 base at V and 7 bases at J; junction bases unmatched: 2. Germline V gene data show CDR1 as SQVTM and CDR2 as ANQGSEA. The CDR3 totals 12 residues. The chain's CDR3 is CSVEGTGSGYTF. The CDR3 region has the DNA TGCAGCGTTGAAGGGACAGGGAGTGGCTACACCTTC.

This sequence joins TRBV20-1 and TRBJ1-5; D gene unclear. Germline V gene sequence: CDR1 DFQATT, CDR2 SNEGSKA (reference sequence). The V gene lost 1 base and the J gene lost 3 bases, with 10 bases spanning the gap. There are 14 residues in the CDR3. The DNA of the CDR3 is TGCAGTGCTAGAGGGGCCAGGACCAATCAGCCCCAGCATTTT. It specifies CSARGARTNQPQHF.

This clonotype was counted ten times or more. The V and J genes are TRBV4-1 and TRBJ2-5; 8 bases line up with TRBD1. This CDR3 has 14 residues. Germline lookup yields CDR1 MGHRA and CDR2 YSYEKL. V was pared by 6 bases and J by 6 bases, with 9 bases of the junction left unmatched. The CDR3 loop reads CASRLTDRAKTQYF. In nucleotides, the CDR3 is TGCGCCAGCAGATTAACGGACAGGGCGAAGACCCAGTACTTC.

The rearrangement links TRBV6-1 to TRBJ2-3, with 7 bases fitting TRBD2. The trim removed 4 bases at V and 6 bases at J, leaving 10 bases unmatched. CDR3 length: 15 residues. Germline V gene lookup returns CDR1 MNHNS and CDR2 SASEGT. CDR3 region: CASSGLGRPGDTQYF. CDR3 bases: TGTGCCAGCAGTGGCCTCGGGAGGCCCGGGGATACGCAGTATTTT.

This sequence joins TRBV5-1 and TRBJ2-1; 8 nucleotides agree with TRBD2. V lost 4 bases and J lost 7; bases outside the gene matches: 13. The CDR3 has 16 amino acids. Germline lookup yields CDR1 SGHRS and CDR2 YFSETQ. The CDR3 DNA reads TGCGCCAGCAGCGGGGAGCGGGGGCTCTTGGGAAATGAGCAGTTCTTC. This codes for CASSGERGLLGNEQFF.

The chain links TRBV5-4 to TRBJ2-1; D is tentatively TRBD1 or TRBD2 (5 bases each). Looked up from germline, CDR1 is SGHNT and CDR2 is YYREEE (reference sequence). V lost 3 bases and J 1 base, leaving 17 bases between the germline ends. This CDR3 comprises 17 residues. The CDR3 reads CASSSMGTVKSYNEQFF. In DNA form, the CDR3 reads TGTGCCAGCAGCTCTATGGGGACGGTGAAATCCTACAATGAGCAGTTCTTC.

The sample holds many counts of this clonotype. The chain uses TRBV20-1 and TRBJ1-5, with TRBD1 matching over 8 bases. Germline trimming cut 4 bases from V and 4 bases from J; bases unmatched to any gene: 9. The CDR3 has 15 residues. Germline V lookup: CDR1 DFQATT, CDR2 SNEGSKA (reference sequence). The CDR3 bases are TGCAGTGCTACTACCGGGACAGGCTATAATCAGCCCCAGCATTTT. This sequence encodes CSATTGTGYNQPQHF.

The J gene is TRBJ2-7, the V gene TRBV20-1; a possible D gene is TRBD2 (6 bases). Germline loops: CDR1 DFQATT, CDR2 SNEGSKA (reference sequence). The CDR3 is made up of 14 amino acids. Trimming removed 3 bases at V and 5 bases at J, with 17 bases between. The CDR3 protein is CSASSGFRLDEQYF. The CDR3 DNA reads TGCAGTGCTAGTTCGGGGTTCCGACTAGACGAGCAGTACTTC.

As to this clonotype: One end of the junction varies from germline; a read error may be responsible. CDR3 region: CSVKETHREGYGYTF. The CDR3 region has the DNA TGCAGCGTTAAAGAAACACACAGGGAAGGGTATGGCTACACCTTC. The chain recombines TRBV29-1 with TRBJ1-2; possibly TRBD1 for D (6 bases). CDR1 and CDR2 from the germline V gene are SQVTM and ANQGSEA. The CDR3 is 15 residues long.